This T cell receptor beta chain was sequenced during a study of shared clonotypes between healthy human individuals. Whole-study context: Per donor, three plates held CD4 naive cells, three held CD4 memory, two held CD8 naive and one held CD8 memory. General study points: Memory subsets generally showed lower estimated richness than naive subsets.

To note about this clone: The antigen is unknown.

This CDR3 spans 16 amino acids. V gave up 3 bases and J gave up 0 bases, with 15 bases separating them. Germline lookup yields CDR1 MNHEY and CDR2 SVGAGI. Researchers ran the assay at a deep level. Clones were sequenced by immunoSEQ multiplex PCR, and TCRdb holds only the in-frame ones, with some missing. Of roughly 2.1 million clones listed, 93% are singletons. CD45RO-negative CD8 cells positively selected for CCR7 made up the naive population, which excluded terminally differentiated effector memory CD45RA+ cells. Healthy and HIV-negative, the adult donors had no recent acute infections or vaccinations.

The sequencing sample was made of naive CD8+ T cells from PBMCs. This chain joins TRBV6-5 and TRBJ2-7; D not certain. This receptor was obtained from a man younger than 35 in good health. Some clones in this sample may be carry-over from other donors' samples. CDR3 sequence: CASSYYGPMSSYEQYF. As DNA, the CDR3 is TGTGCCAGCAGTTATTACGGACCGATGAGCTCCTACGAGCAGTACTTC.